This TCR beta chain was sequenced during a study of cytomegalovirus exposure and HLA in healthy donors. Study in general: Earlier, approximately 190 million T cells were analyzed, and some 120 million unique TCR beta sequences were found among them. Study-wide results and caveats: Productive status was seen about 87% or about 30% of the time for most TCR beta V segments in an earlier analysis. Listed as cytomegalovirus-associated were roughly 180 TCR beta chains.

Comment on this clone: Its antigen is as yet unknown.

Germline CDR1 reads SQVTM; CDR2 reads ANQGSEA. CDR3 length equals 12 residues. The germline V and J ends were trimmed by 0 bases and 7 bases, with 9 bases remaining between them. With 60 Vbeta and 13 Jbeta primers, the PCR was carried out. Method: immunoSEQ multiplex PCR; TCRdb's copy keeps in-frame clones and lacks some. The table has 150,000 or so clones, 86% seen once. Donors counted as nominally healthy when sampled, yet unrecorded immune exposures were likely. The gene calls are TRBV29-1 and TRBJ2-5; D is unclear. The TCR originated in a woman aged 18-29 years in good health and CMV-seronegative. The specimen was PBMCs. The CDR3 protein is CSVEDPSGTQYF. The DNA of the CDR3 is TGCAGCGTTGAAGATCCGTCGGGGACCCAGTACTTC.